Described below is a single T cell receptor (beta chain) sequence and its context. The authors reverse transcribed about 0.45 to 1 ug RNA with random hexamers. Multiplex PCR with immunoSEQ amplified the TCR beta CDR3 across 54 Vbeta and 13 Jbeta. TCRdb ran MiXCR on the immunoSEQ multiplex PCR reads and lists one entry per CDR3 protein. The sample shows 150,000 to 200,000 distinct CDR3 sequences, around 93% of them seen only once. The study sequenced TCR beta in blood CD8+ and CD4+ T cells. Healthy donors acted as controls, with matching for age and sex. The CD8+ and CD4+ T cells were negatively isolated, with the TEMRA cells enriched by FACS. These data are taken from a study of CD8 T cells in Susac syndrome. Trimming at V came to 3 bases and at J to 5 bases, leaving 8 bases not matched to a gene. This CDR3 contains 15 residues. Germline CDR1 is KGHSH and CDR2 is LQKENI.

Sequenced sample: CD4+ T cells from PBMCs. The clonotype was recovered from a human donor in good health. This chain connects TRBV18 to TRBJ1-1; 8 bases match TRBD1. The CDR3 DNA reads as TGTGCCAGCTCACCTCGAGGGACAGGTGAAACTGAAGCTTTCTTT. Amino acid sequence: CASSPRGTGETEAFF.